One T cell receptor beta chain is described in this entry. There are a few counts of this clone. Its cognate antigen has yet to be identified. Base qualities are not recorded, but no much larger clone differs from it by a single base. This entry comes from a study of cytomegalovirus exposure and HLA in healthy donors (dated by TCRdb to the late 2010s). Background for the entire study: According to an earlier analysis of 587 of the donors, 200 million or so T cells yielded over 100 million unique TCR beta sequences and around 280 Gb of sequence data. Alongside the repertoire data, information on donor age, sex, ethnicity and CMV serostatus was compiled. In the later analysis, no new phenotypic data were used to find candidate immune exposures; instead, reliance was placed on TCR beta sequences and their occurrence across donors. High-throughput TCR immunosequencing, statistical association of individual TCRs with disease status, and machine learning were combined to predict cytomegalovirus infection status. Genome-wide SNP genotypes for about three fifths of the 666 donors were used in a later genetic analysis, which treated that subset as a discovery cohort. The number of typed donors differed by locus: about 629-630 for A, B, C, DRB1 and DQB1; 522 for DQA1; some 610 for DPA1; and roughly 490 for DPB1. Using immunosequencing, the study profiled T cell repertoires from about 610 subjects and related those repertoires to cytomegalovirus serostatus. Among approximately 370 genotyped donors of the cohort, an average of approximately 240,000 unique TCR beta nucleotide sequences was sequenced per donor, of which 15% to 20% were non-productive. To study patterns of TCR occurrence, a later analysis re-analyzed previously published TCR beta repertoires from around 700 donors and added high-resolution HLA genotyping. To decide whether each TCR beta V gene segment behaved as functional or pseudogenic, an earlier analysis of some 600 of the donors relied on high-throughput TCR beta sequencing. Every repertoire in the discovery cohort had been generated on one and the same sequencing platform. The study was designed to test whether signatures of past pathogen exposure could be identified by cataloging public T cell receptors. Approximately 300 gigabases of sequencing data and 75 million to 85 million unique TCR sequences made up an early release that covered under 750 HLA-typed donors. Four to six DR-DQ haplotypes were handled as single units for association and clustering, since linkage in the cohort was strong. Along with the roughly 670-subject first cohort, a separate validation cohort of 120 different subjects was used. Both class I and class II loci were covered by HLA typing, at four-digit resolution. The genetic ancestry cluster associated with self-reported Caucasian donors included around four fifths of the 300 to 400 genotyped donors. What the authors observed across the whole study: When HLA alleles, especially DR and DQ, strongly co-occurred, TCR associations were difficult to assign to individual alleles. According to the authors, the approach could potentially be generalized to other disease states and immunological phenotypes. According to a later analysis, TCR association rates differed among HLA loci, with DRB1 alleles showing the most associated TCRs and HLA-C alleles showing the fewest. A cluster of highly shared sequence variants was judged likely to be a technical artifact of the sequencing pipeline. The cohort was sequenced for TCR beta chains only, and without alpha or paired-chain data the features that could be detected were limited. The 87-base-pair reads could not distinguish some IMGT-functional V segments, including TRBV6-2 and TRBV6-3, so those segments were excluded. For the cohort, immune exposure information was limited to CMV serostatus. HLA typing was unavailable for some donors at each locus, so association tests used only the typed subset. Cytomegalovirus status was reported to be diagnosed by the classifier with high specificity and sensitivity in both the original and validation cohorts. According to a later genetic analysis, donors in an Asian-associated ancestry cluster had fewer N-insertions in productive TCRs than the approximately 650-donor mean. A further reported finding was that TCR beta sequences accurately predicted the HLA-A and HLA-B alleles for most subjects in the first cohort. According to a later analysis, most CMV-associated TCR beta chains appeared to be HLA-restricted, and the HLA associations seemed to be driven largely by CMV exposure. Linkage disequilibrium might explain the correlated functional status among segregating V segments, but an unknown experimental factor could not be excluded. According to a later analysis, parvovirus B19, influenza, CMV and Epstein-Barr virus appeared linked to several top co-occurrence clusters. A few of the identified cytomegalovirus-associated TCR beta chains were confirmed in vitro to be specific for cytomegalovirus antigens. In an earlier analysis of approximately 600 of the donors, most TCR beta V segments were observed in productive rearrangements about 87% or about 30% of the time, broadly matching IMGT annotations. While some public TCRs were present in many individuals, most TCR sequences turned up only very rarely across donors. In the study, 164 TCR beta chains were listed as associated with cytomegalovirus. In a later analysis, about 16,000 TCR beta sequences were associated with specific HLA alleles at a false discovery rate of 0.05. In a later analysis, HLA-associated TCR beta chains were found to be more clonally expanded and to have lower generation probabilities than equally common non-associated chains. Sequencing depth was assumed to be roughly uniform across donors in the presence/absence analyses, though that assumption may not hold. Because counts were too low, 15 to 20 rarely observed V segments, including chromosome 9 orphons, were excluded from the earlier analysis of 587 of the donors. V-gene and J-gene trimming of TCR beta chains was associated with a missense DCLRE1C variant in a later genetic analysis, and the association was replicated in an independent cohort.

Library preparation employed the immunoSEQ multiplex PCR assay. The multiplex PCR relied on a mix of 60 forward primers for TCR Vbeta segments and 13 reverse primers for TCR Jbeta segments. The CDR3 region of rearranged TCR beta genes was amplified from genomic DNA with a multiplex PCR assay. Amplified TCR beta libraries were sequenced as 87-base-pair reads on the Illumina HiSeq System. As for how the authors treated the data: Across the 666 repertoires, a later analysis counted some 81 million unique TCR beta chains, approximately 12 million of which were shared by at least two donors. Raw reads were error-corrected and collapsed into unique sequences by a nearest-neighbor algorithm in which closely related sequences were merged to remove PCR and sequencing errors. Alignment of CDR3 sequences to IMGT reference sequences was used to assign V, D and J gene segments. For a sequence to be retained, a match of at least six nucleotides was required to both a V gene segment and a J gene segment. A rearrangement counted as productive if the CDR3 had no stop codons and remained in frame with V and J, and every other rearrangement counted as non-productive. Following IMGT convention, CDR3 was defined as the stretch from the second conserved V-encoded cysteine up to the conserved J-encoded phenylalanine. The earlier analysis of around 640 of the donors excluded sequences that lacked an unambiguous match to a single V gene segment. In an earlier analysis of approximately 550 of the donors, V segments were called functional above 56.7% productive rearrangements and were called segregating when the between-donor standard deviation exceeded 5%. To diagnose cytomegalovirus status from the catalog of TCR beta chain sequences, a statistical classification framework was built. V and J gene assignment, in a later analysis, came from comparing TCR nucleotide sequences with IMGT/GENE-DB human TR gene sequences. In a later analysis, CDR3 sequences and most-parsimonious VDJ recombination scenarios were assigned using the TCRdist pipeline. In a later analysis, every TCR beta chain was defined by the combination of its CDR3 amino acid sequence and its V-gene family, and reads without a unique V-gene family were dropped. In a later analysis, 450 to 600 highly shared, low-generation-probability nucleotide sequences were removed to address suspected cross-contamination and a sequencing artifact. In a later analysis, a clonal expansion index was calculated for each public chain from normalized within-repertoire ranks of inferred template counts. In a later analysis, generation probabilities were computed using a VDJ recombination model fitted to out-of-frame rearrangements, and the results were checked against IGoR. Hypergeometric tests were used in a later analysis to score TCR-TCR, TCR-HLA and TCR-CMV co-occurrence, with a repertoire-size bias correction applied to the TCR pairs. False discovery rates were estimated in a later analysis by permuting HLA or CMV assignments 20 times. In a later analysis, co-occurring TCRs were grouped using DBSCAN, with TCRdist sequence similarity added in when clustering inside HLA-allele-positive subsets. Repertoires with fewer than 30,000 or more than 120,000 public chains, plus five repertoires with anomalous nucleotide sharing, were excluded from co-occurrence clustering. This immuneACCESS table, as held by TCRdb, lists in-frame sequences with V and J called but not all clones. Of the missing ones, under half trace to an unresolved V gene in checked studies; the others have no known cause. V and J calls and clone size are given by that table; D and trimming were obtained from the DNA. Here the sample has about 210,000 clones; about 86% occur a single time. The ten most abundant clones make up 1.5% to 2% of the sample.

The cohort consisted of 650 to 700 healthy bone marrow donors. Cohort members were all nominally healthy when sampled, although unrecorded immune exposures were likely present. The donor was CMV seropositive and was included in the group of 270 or so seropositive cohort members. A peripheral blood sample was collected from each donor, and TCR beta sequencing was performed on peripheral blood mononuclear cells. The Qiagen DNeasy Blood Extraction Kit was used to extract genomic DNA from the blood cell samples. The CDR3, cysteine through phenylalanine, is 14 amino acids long. The kept DNA is CDR3 alone, 42 bases in frame from the first base. Between the V and J ends, shortened by 3 bases and 3 bases respectively, the junction contains 9 bases. Via the germline V gene, CDR1 is KGHSH and CDR2 LQKENI.

The clonotype comes from a man between 35 and 55 years old in good health and CMV-seropositive. Material: PBMCs. The chain links TRBV18 with TRBJ1-5; a confident D gene designation cannot be given. The nucleotide sequence reads as follows: TGTGCCAGCTCACCGTCCAGGCTCAATCAGCCCCAGCATTTT. The encoded protein is CASSPSRLNQPQHF.